The 27 T cell receptor beta chains presented below share a single source sample, sequenced in a study of shared clonotypes between healthy human individuals. CD8 cells classed as naive were CD45RO-negative and positively selected for CCR7, excluding terminally differentiated effector memory CD45RA+ cells. Some clones are missing from TCRdb's copy, which holds only in-frame ones; the method was immunoSEQ multiplex PCR. The repertoire holds about 2.2 million clones, with roughly 95% as singletons. The source material was naive CD8+ T cells from PBMCs. The receptor source for this set is a man aged 18 to 30 in good health. Some clones in this sample may be carry-over from other donors' samples.

The gene calls are TRBV7-6 and TRBJ1-4; TRBD1 matches 11 bases. The trim removed 5 bases at V and 6 bases at J, leaving 8 bases unmatched. The CDR3 runs 16 residues. From germline, CDR1 is SGHVS and CDR2 FNYEAQ. CDR3 residues: CASSLRTGGGDEKLFF. Written as DNA, the CDR3 is TGTGCCAGCAGCCTCCGGACAGGGGGCGGAGATGAAAAACTGTTTTTT. The full variable domain, with the rest looked up from reference TRBV7-6 and TRBJ1-4, is GAGVSQSPRYKVTKRGQDVALRCDPISGHVSLYWYRQALGQGPEFLTYFNYEAQQDKSGLPNDRFSAERPEGSISTLTIQRTEQRDSAMYRCASSLRTGGGDEKLFFGSGTQLSVL.

The chain is built from TRBV9 and TRBJ2-6; 11 bases align to TRBD1. The CDR3 has 20 residues. The V gene end was trimmed by 0 bases and the J gene end by 0 bases; junction bases not matched to a gene: 8. Germline CDR1 reads SGDLS; CDR2 reads YYNGEE. CDR3 loop: CASSVALDRGPYSGANVLTF. The CDR3 DNA reads TGTGCCAGCAGCGTAGCTTTGGACAGGGGGCCCTACTCTGGGGCCAACGTCCTGACTTTC.

The sample holds a few counts of this clone. This chain links TRBV19 with TRBJ2-1, with D unclear. Trimming took 3 bases from V and 10 from J, leaving 10 bases between them. This CDR3 has 12 residues. Per germline, CDR1 LNHDA and CDR2 SQIVND (reference sequence). DNA of the CDR3: TGTGCCAGTAGTATTTCGGTTTGGGAGCAGTTCTTC. Its protein product is CASSISVWEQFF.

The V and J genes are TRBV4-2 and TRBJ2-1; 7 bases fit TRBD1. This CDR3 region has 16 residues. The J segment lost 6 bases and the V segment lost 1 base, leaving 9 bases of the junction unmatched. CDR1 is LGHNA and CDR2 is YNFKEQ in the germline V gene. CDR3 region: CASSQVGTVPLNEQFF. The CDR3 DNA sequence: TGTGCCAGCAGCCAAGTCGGGACAGTCCCCCTCAATGAGCAGTTCTTC.

V is TRBV18 and J is TRBJ2-7; TRBD1 agrees at 9 bases. Losses at the gene ends were 3 bases for V and 1 base for J; bases not matched to a gene: 7. The CDR3 loop spans 16 amino acids. The germline gives CDR1 KGHSH, CDR2 LQKENI. The CDR3 DNA is TGTGCCAGCTCACCCCAGAAGGGACAGGGATCCTACGAGCAGTACTTC. Residues: CASSPQKGQGSYEQYF.

This clone was seen just once. CDR3 coding DNA: TGCGCCAGCAGCCCGCGACTAGCGGGAGGCGCCTACGAGCAGTACTTC. It specifies CASSPRLAGGAYEQYF. The chain recombines TRBV4-3 with TRBJ2-7; the match to TRBD2 covers 13 bases. Germline CDR1 and CDR2: LGHNA and YSLEER. The CDR3 runs to 16 residues. After removal of 4 bases from V and 2 bases from J, the junction contained 5 bases not matched to a gene.

The gene calls are TRBV4-3 and TRBJ2-5; tentatively, D is TRBD1 (6 bases). V lost 0 bases and J 5 bases, leaving 10 bases between the germline ends. Germline loops: CDR1 LGHNA, CDR2 YSLEER. This CDR3 has 14 residues. CDR3 sequence: CASSQDRRGETQYF. Written as DNA, the CDR3 is TGCGCCAGCAGCCAAGATAGAAGGGGGGAGACCCAGTACTTC.

CDR3 coding DNA: TGTGCCAGCAGCTTCACTAGCGGGAGAGGGTCCTACGAGCAGTACTTC. This codes for CASSFTSGRGSYEQYF. The V gene is TRBV5-4, the J gene TRBJ2-7; 11 bases are a match to TRBD2. V lost 2 bases, J lost 1 base, and 5 bases stayed unmatched. CDR1 and CDR2 (germline): SGHNT, YYREEE (reference sequence). This CDR3 comprises 16 residues.

The chain links TRBV5-1 to TRBJ2-1; 8 nucleotides match TRBD2. V gave up 4 bases and J gave up 12 bases; unmatched junction bases: 18. From germline, CDR1 is SGHRS and CDR2 YFSETQ. This CDR3 spans 16 amino acids. The CDR3 protein is CASSPGLGPGLVGQFF. In nucleotides, the CDR3 is TGCGCCAGCAGCCCGGGACTAGGCCCCGGCCTAGTCGGGCAGTTCTTC.

The chain combines TRBV9 with TRBJ2-1; 7 bases agree with TRBD2. Losses at the gene ends were 0 bases for V and 4 bases for J; bases not matched to a gene: 10. From germline, CDR1 is SGDLS and CDR2 YYNGEE. This CDR3 is built from 17 residues. CDR3 DNA: TGTGCCAGCAGCGTAGTCCCGGCGGGAGCGGTTTACAATGAGCAGTTCTTC. It encodes CASSVVPAGAVYNEQFF.

V and J are TRBV10-3 and TRBJ2-3; 8 bases align to TRBD2. The germline V gene has CDR1 ENHRY and CDR2 SYGVKD. After removal of 8 bases from V and 2 bases from J, the junction contained 6 bases not matched to a gene. The CDR3 consists of 14 residues. DNA of the CDR3: TGTGCCATCGCTCCTAGCGGGCCCACAGATACGCAGTATTTT. Translation gives CAIAPSGPTDTQYF.

The chain employs TRBV11-3 and TRBJ2-1; 8 bases match TRBD2. Looked up from germline, CDR1 is SGHNT and CDR2 is YENEEA. J was trimmed by 8 bases and V by 5 bases; bases with no gene match: 17. The CDR3 contains 17 residues. CDR3 in DNA: TGTGCCAGCAGCCCCCGGGGGGGGCGCGGTATTAGTTATGAGCAGTTCTTC. It translates to CASSPRGGRGISYEQFF.

This clone is a singleton in its sample. The chain uses TRBV19 and TRBJ2-1; the match to TRBD1 covers 10 bases. The CDR3 is 14 amino acids. Germline V gene sequence: CDR1 LNHDA, CDR2 SQIVND (reference sequence). The ends lost 5 bases at V and 2 bases at J; junction bases unmatched: 0. CDR3 DNA: TGTGCCAGTAGTGGACAGGGGGCCTACAATGAGCAGTTCTTC. Residues: CASSGQGAYNEQFF.

The V gene is TRBV14, the J gene TRBJ2-7; 7 bases line up with TRBD1. The CDR3 sequence is 15 residues long. V trimming: 2 bases; J trimming: 0 bases; junction bases outside the gene matches: 4. Germline lookup yields CDR1 SGHDN and CDR2 FVKESK. CDR3 nucleotides: TGTGCCAGCAGCCAAATTGGGACAGCCTCCTACGAGCAGTACTTC. Its translation is CASSQIGTASYEQYF.

This chain joins TRBV27 and TRBJ2-3, with 7 bases that match TRBD2. The CDR3 totals 17 residues. V shed 2 bases and J 4 bases; nucleotides not matched to a gene: 12. In germline, CDR1 is MNHEY, CDR2 SMNVEV (reference sequence). In DNA form, the CDR3 reads TGTGCCAGCAGTTTAACTGGGGCTCCTCGGGGGGCAGATACGCAGTATTTT. Translation: CASSLTGAPRGADTQYF.

The chain recombines TRBV27 with TRBJ2-5, with TRBD2 identical over 11 bases. Per germline, CDR1 MNHEY and CDR2 SMNVEV (reference sequence). V trimming: 1 base; J trimming: 7 bases; junction bases outside the gene matches: 2. CDR3 size: 14 residues. The DNA for the CDR3 is TGTGCCAGCAGTTTATACGGGACTAGCGGGACCCAGTACTTC. The encoded protein is CASSLYGTSGTQYF.

This rearrangement joins TRBV5-1 to TRBJ2-7, with no clear D. CDR1 SGHRS and CDR2 YFSETQ come from the germline V gene. With 0 bases removed from V and 0 bases from J, the gap between germline ends came to 19 bases. The CDR3 contains 18 residues. CDR3 nucleotides: TGCGCCAGCAGCTTGGATAGTTTCCCGCGACCAAGCTCCTACGAGCAGTACTTC. This codes for CASSLDSFPRPSSYEQYF.

The chain carries TRBV5-6 and TRBJ1-1; D is undetermined. Germline loops: CDR1 SGHDT, CDR2 YYEEEE. Deletions cut 2 bases from V and 4 bases from J, with 18 bases between. This CDR3 contains 16 residues. CDR3 residues: CASSFTSSRVITEAFF. The DNA of the CDR3 is TGTGCCAGCAGCTTTACTAGTTCGAGGGTGATCACTGAAGCTTTCTTT. Looking up the rest from reference TRBV5-6 and TRBJ1-1 gives the full variable domain: DAGVTQSPTHLIKTRGQQVTLRCSPKSGHDTVSWYQQALGQGPQFIFQYYEEEERQRGNFPDRFSGHQFPNYSSELNVNALLLGDSALYLCASSFTSSRVITEAFFGQGTRLTVV.

The rearrangement joins TRBV11-2 to TRBJ2-7; a possible D gene is TRBD1 (6 bases). The CDR3 totals 13 residues. CDR1 is SGHAT and CDR2 is FQNNGV in the germline V gene. V dropped 3 bases and J dropped 5 bases, with 11 bases sitting between them. The CDR3 DNA sequence: TGTGCCAGCAGCTTCAGCAGGGGCGACGAGCAGTACTTC. This sequence encodes CASSFSRGDEQYF.

The chain couples TRBV27 to TRBJ2-6; D gene unclear. Germline CDR1 reads MNHEY; CDR2 reads SMNVEV (reference sequence). The CDR3 is 16 amino acids. V was shortened by 5 bases and J by 0 bases, with 11 bases between the two germline ends. The DNA for the CDR3 is TGTGCCAGCAGTAACATCTGGGGCTCTGGGGCCAACGTCCTGACTTTC. It encodes CASSNIWGSGANVLTF.

The chain carries TRBV27 and TRBJ2-2; D gene unclear. V dropped 5 bases and J dropped 8 bases, with 9 bases sitting between them. The CDR3 is 12 amino acids. The germline V gene encodes CDR1 MNHEY and CDR2 SMNVEV (reference sequence). CDR3 protein: CASSTHGGELFF. CDR3 in DNA: TGTGCCAGCAGTACCCACGGGGGGGAGCTGTTTTTT.

The genes are TRBV9 and TRBJ2-1; 10 nucleotides match TRBD2. Germline trimming cut 3 bases from V and 6 bases from J; bases unmatched to any gene: 6. The CDR3 is 15 amino acids. Germline-derived CDR1 and CDR2 are SGDLS and YYNGEE. CDR3 sequence reads: CASSAYGTSVNEQFF. The CDR3 region has the DNA TGTGCCAGCAGCGCTTACGGGACTAGCGTCAATGAGCAGTTCTTC.

The chain uses TRBV6-4 and TRBJ2-7, with 7 bases matching TRBD1. This CDR3 has 14 amino acids. Germline assignment: CDR1 MRHNA and CDR2 SNTAGT. The trim removed 3 bases at V and 7 bases at J, leaving 9 bases unmatched. The CDR3 bases are TGTGCCAGCAGTGAGGGACAGCGATTTGGAGAGCAGTACTTC. Protein: CASSEGQRFGEQYF.

The chain combines TRBV28 with TRBJ1-1; D is possibly TRBD1 (5 bases). V was trimmed by 6 bases and J by 0 bases, leaving 17 bases between them. The CDR3 runs to 16 residues. Germline V gene lookup returns CDR1 MDHEN and CDR2 SYDVKM. The CDR3 nucleotides read TGTGCCAGCAGCACGCAGGGATCCTACATGAACACTGAAGCTTTCTTT. As protein: CASSTQGSYMNTEAFF.

The V and J genes are TRBV5-1 and TRBJ2-7; D unclear. CDR1 and CDR2 (germline): SGHRS, YFSETQ. This CDR3 is built from 14 residues. The V end was cut by 4 bases, the J end by 5 bases, with 16 bases between. In DNA, the CDR3 is TGCGCCAGCAGCCTCAAGACGCCTAAGGACGAGCAGTACTTC. Protein: CASSLKTPKDEQYF.

The rearrangement links TRBV27 to TRBJ1-5, with D perhaps TRBD1 (5 bases). V was trimmed by 11 bases and J by 2 bases, leaving 10 bases between them. Germline CDR1 is MNHEY and CDR2 is SMNVEV (reference sequence). There are 12 residues in the CDR3. As DNA, the CDR3 is TGTGCCGTTGGCAGGGGCAATCAGCCCCAGCATTTT. Translation gives CAVGRGNQPQHF.

The chain carries TRBV27 and TRBJ2-1; 10 positions match TRBD2. This CDR3 contains 15 residues. Germline CDR1 MNHEY, CDR2 SMNVEV (reference sequence). V lost 5 bases to trimming and J lost 4 bases; unmatched junction nucleotides: 5. The CDR3 DNA sequence: TGTGCCAGCAGTCCGATGACTAGCGGGTACAATGAGCAGTTCTTC. Translated, it gives CASSPMTSGYNEQFF.